This TCR beta chain was recorded in a study of T cells in Graves' hyperthyroidism and ophthalmopathy. Study background: Peripheral blood was obtained at initial diagnosis, preceding any treatment.

Criteria for exclusion of patients were uncontrolled infection, other autoimmune disease, pregnancy or lactation. From RNA transcripts, TCR beta CDR3 regions were amplified. The primer set for the first-round RT-PCR of the TCR CDR3 was HTBI. TCRdb reprocessed the multiplex PCR reads with MiXCR, giving one entry per CDR3 protein. The repertoire holds around 580,000 distinct CDR3 sequences, with 16% as singletons. Comment on this clonotype: This sequence may be a read error, since a much larger clone differs from it by one base.

The sample taken for sequencing was blood. The sequence was obtained from a woman under 30 with Graves' hyperthyroidism.

The CDR3 region has the DNA TGTGCCAGCAGCCTGAGACTAGCGGGAGCGTCTGAGCAGTACTTC. Translation gives CASSLRLAGASEQYF. The rearrangement links TRBV7-2 to TRBJ2-7; 12 bases match TRBD2. This CDR3 region has 15 residues. Trimming took 5 bases from V and 7 from J; bases not matched to a gene: 9. Germline V gene sequence: CDR1 SGHTA, CDR2 FQGNSA.